These T cell receptor beta chains were read from a single sample in a study of blood T cells in healthy people across ages. TCRdb ran MiXCR on the 5' RACE reads and lists one entry per CDR3 protein. The sample shows over 750,000 distinct CDR3 sequences, 20% to 30% of them seen only once. The same specimen was also included in a second study, on T cells of mothers and their children.

The sequenced sample was blood. These receptors all stem from a boy younger than 18 in good health. The CDR3 runs from the conserved cysteine through the conserved F or W. The D gene is left open where the match is weak. Some rows mark clone size as missing; the rest say once, few, many or name a class of expanded clone.

CDR3: CASSPPFRDRIRAEAFF; DNA: TGTGCCAGCAGCCCCCCATTCCGGGACAGGATTAGGGCTGAAGCTTTCTTT; size: -; V: TRBV7-2; D: TRBD1; J: TRBJ1-1
CDR3: CASSLGTKVEQFF; DNA: TGTGCCAGCAGCTTGGGGACTAAAGTTGAGCAGTTCTTC; size: -; V: TRBV7-2; D: TRBD2; J: TRBJ2-1
CDR3: CAGGRSPYEQYF; DNA: TGTGCCGGAGGGAGGTCTCCCTACGAGCAGTACTTC; size: few; V: TRBV28; D: -; J: TRBJ2-7
CDR3: CSVERTQNIFCEQYF; DNA: TGCAGCGTTGAACGGACTCAAAATATATTTTGCGAGCAGTACTTC; size: few; V: TRBV29-1; D: -; J: TRBJ2-7
CDR3: CASKGDSSNTGELFF; DNA: TGCGCCAGCAAGGGGGATTCCTCGAACACCGGGGAGCTGTTTTTT; size: -; V: TRBV4-1; D: -; J: TRBJ2-2
CDR3: CASSSRTVATNEKLFF; DNA: TGTGCCAGCAGCTCCCGGACAGTTGCAACTAATGAAAAACTGTTTTTT; size: -; V: TRBV28; D: -; J: TRBJ1-4
CDR3: CASSLRISVSYNEQFF; DNA: TGTGCCAGCAGCTTACGGATTAGCGTATCCTACAATGAGCAGTTCTTC; size: -; V: TRBV7-2; D: -; J: TRBJ2-1
CDR3: CASSGQGASAFYNEQFF; DNA: TGTGCCAGCAGTGGGCAGGGGGCTAGCGCCTTCTACAATGAGCAGTTCTTC; size: few; V: TRBV28; D: TRBD1; J: TRBJ2-1
CDR3: CASSPDRGRLNTEAFF; DNA: TGTGCCAGCTCACCGGACAGGGGGCGGCTGAACACTGAAGCTTTCTTT; size: -; V: TRBV18; D: TRBD1; J: TRBJ1-1
CDR3: CASSLGRGGSHNEQFF; DNA: TGTGCCAGCAGCTTAGGGAGGGGTGGCAGCCACAATGAGCAGTTCTTC; size: few; V: TRBV11-1; D: -; J: TRBJ2-1
CDR3: CASSLVMAFPTYEQYF; DNA: TGTGCCAGCAGCTTAGTTATGGCGTTCCCCACCTACGAGCAGTACTTC; size: -; V: TRBV7-8; D: -; J: TRBJ2-7
CDR3: CASGQGAGEKLFF; DNA: TGTGCCAGCGGACAGGGGGCCGGTGAAAAACTGTTTTTT; size: -; V: TRBV9; D: TRBD1; J: TRBJ1-4
CDR3: CASSQTGQATGELFF; DNA: TGTGCCAGCAGCCAAACCGGACAGGCGACCGGGGAGCTGTTTTTT; size: -; V: TRBV3-1; D: TRBD1; J: TRBJ2-2
CDR3: CASSTAPNTEAFF; DNA: TGTGCCAGTAGTACTGCCCCGAACACTGAAGCTTTCTTT; size: -; V: TRBV19; D: -; J: TRBJ1-1
CDR3: CASTNAEGYEQYF; DNA: TGTGCCAGCACCAATGCTGAGGGCTACGAGCAGTACTTC; size: -; V: TRBV12-3/TRBV12-4; D: -; J: TRBJ2-7